The clone carrying this T cell receptor beta chain turned up a few times. Antigen: not known. Distinct nucleotide sequences in the sample also encode this CDR3. The CDR3 loop spans 11 amino acids. With 5 bases removed from V and 6 bases from J, the gap between germline ends came to 6 bases. Germline V gene lookup returns CDR1 MNHEY and CDR2 SVGAGI. Expressed TCRB transcripts were sequenced because the isolated RNA had all been reverse transcribed beforehand. Some 3.3 million reads per sample on average were obtained from naive, central memory and regulatory T cell samples. Assay used: immunoSEQ multiplex PCR; TCRdb lists only in-frame clones, some missing. The repertoire holds hundreds of thousands of clones, with about an eighth as singletons. The data derive from a study of beta chain features in type 1 diabetes. Whole-study results and caveats: Moderate but significant shortening of TCRB CDR3s was recorded in all four CD4+ subsets from Type 1 diabetes patients. There was a possibility that cDNA sequencing over-represented cells with high TCR expression.

The sequence derives from a man aged 18 to 29 with type 1 diabetes. Sequenced: naive CD4+ T cells from blood. The chain has TRBV6-5 and TRBJ2-3, with D possibly being TRBD2 (6 bases). The CDR3 loop reads CASSLADTQYF. The CDR3 bases are TGTGCCAGCAGTCTAGCGGATACGCAGTATTTT.